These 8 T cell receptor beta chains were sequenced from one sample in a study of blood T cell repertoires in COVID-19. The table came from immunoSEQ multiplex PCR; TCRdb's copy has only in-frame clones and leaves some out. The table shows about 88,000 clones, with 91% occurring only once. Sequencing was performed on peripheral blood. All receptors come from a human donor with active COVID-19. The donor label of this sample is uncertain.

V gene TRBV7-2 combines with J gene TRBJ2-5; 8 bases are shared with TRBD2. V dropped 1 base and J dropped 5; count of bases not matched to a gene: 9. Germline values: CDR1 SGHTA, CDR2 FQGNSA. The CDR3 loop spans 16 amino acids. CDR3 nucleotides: TGTGCCAGCAGCTTAGAGTCTGGCGGGGGGTGGGAGACCCAGTACTTC. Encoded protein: CASSLESGGGWETQYF. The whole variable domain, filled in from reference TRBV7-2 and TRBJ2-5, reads GAGVSQSPSNKVTEKGKDVELRCDPISGHTALYWYRQSLGQGLEFLIYFQGNSAPDKSGLPSDRFSAERTGGSVSTLTIQRTQQEDSAVYLCASSLESGGGWETQYFGPGTRLLVL.

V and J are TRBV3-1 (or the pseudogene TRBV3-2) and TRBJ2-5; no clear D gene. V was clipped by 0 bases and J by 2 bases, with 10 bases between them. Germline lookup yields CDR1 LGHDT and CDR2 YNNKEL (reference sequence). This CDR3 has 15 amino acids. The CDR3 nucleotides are TGTGCCAGCAGCCAAGATTTTAGCAGACAAGAGACCCAGTACTTC. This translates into CASSQDFSRQETQYF.

The CDR3 DNA reads as TGTGCCACCAGTGATCTTGGGACTAGCGTAAATGAGCAGTTCTTC. This codes for CATSDLGTSVNEQFF. V is TRBV24-1 and J is TRBJ2-1; 10 bases line up with TRBD2. CDR3 length: 15 residues. V lost 3 bases and J lost 7; bases outside the gene matches: 5. The germline V gene has CDR1 KGHDR and CDR2 SFDVKD.

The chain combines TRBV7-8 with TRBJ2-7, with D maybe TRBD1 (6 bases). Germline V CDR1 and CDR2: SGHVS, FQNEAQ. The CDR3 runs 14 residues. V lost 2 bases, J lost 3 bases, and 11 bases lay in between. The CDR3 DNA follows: TGTGCCAGCAGCTTATCGGGACAATTCTACGAGCAGTACTTC. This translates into CASSLSGQFYEQYF.

This CDR3 reads CASSVMDTNTEAFF. The CDR3 DNA reads as TGTGCCAGCAGCGTGATGGACACGAACACTGAAGCTTTCTTT. This rearrangement joins TRBV9 to TRBJ1-1, with TRBD1 as a possible D gene (5 bases). This CDR3 is built from 14 residues. CDR1 and CDR2 from the germline V gene are SGDLS and YYNGEE. Trimming took off 2 bases at V and 1 base at J, with 9 bases between the two ends.

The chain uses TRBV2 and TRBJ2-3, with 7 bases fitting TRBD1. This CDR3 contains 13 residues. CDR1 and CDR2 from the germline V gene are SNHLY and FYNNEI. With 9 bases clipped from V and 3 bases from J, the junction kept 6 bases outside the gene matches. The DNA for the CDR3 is TGTGCCAGGGAACAGGGGTTAACAGATACGCAGTATTTT. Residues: CAREQGLTDTQYF.

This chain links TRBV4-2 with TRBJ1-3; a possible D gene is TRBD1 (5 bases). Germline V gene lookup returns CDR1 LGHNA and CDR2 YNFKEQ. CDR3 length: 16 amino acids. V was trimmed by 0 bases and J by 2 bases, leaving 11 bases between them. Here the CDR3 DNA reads TGTGCCAGCAGCCAAGAAGCCAGGGTAGCTGGAAACACCATATATTTT. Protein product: CASSQEARVAGNTIYF.

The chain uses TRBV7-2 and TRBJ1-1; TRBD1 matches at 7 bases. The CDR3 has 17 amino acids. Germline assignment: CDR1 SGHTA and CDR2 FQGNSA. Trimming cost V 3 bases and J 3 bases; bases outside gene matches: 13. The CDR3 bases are TGTGCCAGCAGCTTCCCCGGGGCAGGGGGTCCGTACACTGAAGCTTTCTTT. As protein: CASSFPGAGGPYTEAFF. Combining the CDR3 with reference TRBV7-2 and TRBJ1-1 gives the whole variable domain GAGVSQSPSNKVTEKGKDVELRCDPISGHTALYWYRQSLGQGLEFLIYFQGNSAPDKSGLPSDRFSAERTGGSVSTLTIQRTQQEDSAVYLCASSFPGAGGPYTEAFFGQGTRLTVV.